This TCR beta chain was sequenced in a study of response to subunit inactivated influenza vaccine. Study-level findings and limits: Few new T cells, the authors suggested, are recruited by each seasonal influenza vaccination.

Remarks on this clonotype: What it recognizes is unknown.

TCRdb analysed the RT-PCR reads with MiXCR anew, one entry per CDR3 protein. The sample has about 650,000 distinct CDR3 sequences; 14% are singletons. The specimen comprised PBMCs from blood, sampled 14 to 15 days before vaccination. The clonotype originates from a man aged 50-60 years who received an inactivated influenza vaccine.

This chain's CDR3 is CASSPLGAGGVNEQFF. CDR3 DNA: TGTGCCAGCAGTCCCTTGGGAGCGGGGGGGGTCAATGAGCAGTTCTTC. The chain has TRBV4-2 and TRBJ2-1; 10 bases align to TRBD2. The CDR3 has 16 amino acids. The V segment lost 6 bases and the J segment 6 bases; nucleotides outside the gene matches: 11. CDR1 is LGHNA, CDR2 YNFKEQ, per germline.